This T cell receptor (beta chain) is drawn from a study of T cell responses to AZD1222 COVID-19 vaccine. Germline V gene lookup returns CDR1 LNHDA and CDR2 SQIVND (reference sequence). V was clipped by 1 base and J by 6 bases, with 9 bases between them. This CDR3 comprises 14 residues. Clones were sequenced by immunoSEQ multiplex PCR, and TCRdb holds only the in-frame ones, with some missing. The sample lists under 170,000 clones, around 95% occurring once. General study findings and limits: In a largely white British group with more females than males, clonal diversity was possibly underestimated. Mapped onto spike, vaccine-associated CD4 TCRs spanned it and were dominant at 160-218 and 743-854.

This clone occurred many times. The antigen is unknown. The sample was peripheral blood, taken on day 0 of AZD1222 vaccination. This chain connects TRBV19 to TRBJ2-2; a possible D gene is TRBD1 (5 bases). The clonotype was recovered from an adult in good health. DNA for the CDR3: TGTGCCAGTAGTATAGGGCAGGGTTCCGGGGAGCTGTTTTTT. Amino acids: CASSIGQGSGELFF.